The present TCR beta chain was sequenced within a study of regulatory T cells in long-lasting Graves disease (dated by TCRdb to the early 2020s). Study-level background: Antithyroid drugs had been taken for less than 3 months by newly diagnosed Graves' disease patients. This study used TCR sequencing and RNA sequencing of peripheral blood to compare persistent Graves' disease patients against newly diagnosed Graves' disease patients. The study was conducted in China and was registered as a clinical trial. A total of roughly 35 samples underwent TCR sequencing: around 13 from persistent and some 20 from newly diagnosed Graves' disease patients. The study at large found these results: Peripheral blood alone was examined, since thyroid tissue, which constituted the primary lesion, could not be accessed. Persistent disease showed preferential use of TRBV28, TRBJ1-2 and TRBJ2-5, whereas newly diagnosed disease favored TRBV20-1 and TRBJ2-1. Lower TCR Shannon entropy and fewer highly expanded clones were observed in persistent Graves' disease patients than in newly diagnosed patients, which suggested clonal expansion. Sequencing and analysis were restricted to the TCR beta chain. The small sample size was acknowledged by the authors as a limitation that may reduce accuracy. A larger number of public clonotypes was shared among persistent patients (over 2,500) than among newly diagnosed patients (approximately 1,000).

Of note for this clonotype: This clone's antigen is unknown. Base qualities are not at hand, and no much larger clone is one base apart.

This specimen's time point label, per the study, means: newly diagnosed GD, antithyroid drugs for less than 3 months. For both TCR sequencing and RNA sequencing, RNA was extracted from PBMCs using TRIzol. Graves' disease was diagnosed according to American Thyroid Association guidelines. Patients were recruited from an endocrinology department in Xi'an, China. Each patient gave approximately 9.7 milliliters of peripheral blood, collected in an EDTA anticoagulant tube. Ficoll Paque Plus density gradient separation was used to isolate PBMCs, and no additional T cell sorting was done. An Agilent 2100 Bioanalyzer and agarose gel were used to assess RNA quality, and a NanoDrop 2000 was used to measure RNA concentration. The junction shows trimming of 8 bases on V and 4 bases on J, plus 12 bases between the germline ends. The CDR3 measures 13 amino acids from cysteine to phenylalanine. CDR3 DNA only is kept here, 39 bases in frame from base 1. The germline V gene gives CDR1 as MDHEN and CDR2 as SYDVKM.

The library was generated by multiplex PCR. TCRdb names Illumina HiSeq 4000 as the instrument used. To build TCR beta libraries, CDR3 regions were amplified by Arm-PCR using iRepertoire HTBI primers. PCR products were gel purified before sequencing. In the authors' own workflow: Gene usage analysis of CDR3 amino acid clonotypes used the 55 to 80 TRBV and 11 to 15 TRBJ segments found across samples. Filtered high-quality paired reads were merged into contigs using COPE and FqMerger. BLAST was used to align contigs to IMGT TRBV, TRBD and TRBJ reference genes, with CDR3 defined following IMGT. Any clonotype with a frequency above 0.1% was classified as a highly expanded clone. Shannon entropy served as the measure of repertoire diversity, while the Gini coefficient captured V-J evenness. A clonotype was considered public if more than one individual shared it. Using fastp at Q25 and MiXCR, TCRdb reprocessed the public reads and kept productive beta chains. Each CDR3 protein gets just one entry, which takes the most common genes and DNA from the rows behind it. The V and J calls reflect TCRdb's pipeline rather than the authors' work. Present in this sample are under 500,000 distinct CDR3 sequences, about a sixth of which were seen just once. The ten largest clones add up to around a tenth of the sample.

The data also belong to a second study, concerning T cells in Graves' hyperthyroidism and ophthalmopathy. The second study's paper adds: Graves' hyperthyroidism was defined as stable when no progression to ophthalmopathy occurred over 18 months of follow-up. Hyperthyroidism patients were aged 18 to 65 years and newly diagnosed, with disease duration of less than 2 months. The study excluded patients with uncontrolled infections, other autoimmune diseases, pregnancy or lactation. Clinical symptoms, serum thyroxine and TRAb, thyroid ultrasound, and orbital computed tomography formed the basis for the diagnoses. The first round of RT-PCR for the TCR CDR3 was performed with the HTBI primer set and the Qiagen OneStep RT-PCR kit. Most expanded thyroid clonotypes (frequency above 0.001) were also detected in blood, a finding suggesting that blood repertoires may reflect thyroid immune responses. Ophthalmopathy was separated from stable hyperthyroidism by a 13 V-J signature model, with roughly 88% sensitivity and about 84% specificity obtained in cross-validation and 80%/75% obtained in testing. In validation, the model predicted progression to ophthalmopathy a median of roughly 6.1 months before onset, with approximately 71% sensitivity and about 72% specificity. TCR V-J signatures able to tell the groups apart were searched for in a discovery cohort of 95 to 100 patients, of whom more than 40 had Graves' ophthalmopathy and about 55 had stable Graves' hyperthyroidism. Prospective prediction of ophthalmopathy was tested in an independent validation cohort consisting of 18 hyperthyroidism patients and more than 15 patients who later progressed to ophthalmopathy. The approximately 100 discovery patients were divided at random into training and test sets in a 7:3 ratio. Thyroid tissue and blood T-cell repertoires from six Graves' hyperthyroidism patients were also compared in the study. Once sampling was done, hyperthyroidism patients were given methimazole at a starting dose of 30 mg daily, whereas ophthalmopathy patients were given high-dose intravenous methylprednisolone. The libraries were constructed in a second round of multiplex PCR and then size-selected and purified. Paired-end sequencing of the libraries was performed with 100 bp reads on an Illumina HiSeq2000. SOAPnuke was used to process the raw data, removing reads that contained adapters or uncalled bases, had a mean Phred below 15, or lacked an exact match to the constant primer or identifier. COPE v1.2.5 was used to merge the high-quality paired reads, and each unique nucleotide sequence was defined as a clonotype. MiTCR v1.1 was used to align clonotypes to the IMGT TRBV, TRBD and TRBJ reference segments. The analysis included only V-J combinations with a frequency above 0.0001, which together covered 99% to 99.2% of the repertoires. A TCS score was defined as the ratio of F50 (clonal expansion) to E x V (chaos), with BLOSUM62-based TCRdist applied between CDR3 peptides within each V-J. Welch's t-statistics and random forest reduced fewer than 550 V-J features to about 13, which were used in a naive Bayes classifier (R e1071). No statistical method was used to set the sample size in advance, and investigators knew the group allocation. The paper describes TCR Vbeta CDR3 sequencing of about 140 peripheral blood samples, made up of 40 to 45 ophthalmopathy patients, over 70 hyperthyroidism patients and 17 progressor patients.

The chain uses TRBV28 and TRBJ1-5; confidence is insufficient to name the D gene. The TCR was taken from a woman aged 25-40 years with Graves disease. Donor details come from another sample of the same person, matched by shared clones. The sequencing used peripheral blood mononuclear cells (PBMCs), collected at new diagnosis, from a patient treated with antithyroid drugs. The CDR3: CASRVLLNQPQHF. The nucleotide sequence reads TGTGCCAGCCGAGTCCTACTTAATCAGCCCCAGCATTTT. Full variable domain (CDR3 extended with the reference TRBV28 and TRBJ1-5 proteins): DVKVTQSSRYLVKRTGEKVFLECVQDMDHENMFWYRQDPGLGLRLIYFSYDVKMKEKGDIPEGYSVSREKKERFSLILESASTNQTSMYLCASRVLLNQPQHFGDGTRLSIL.